A selection of T cell receptor beta chains follows, all from one sample in a study of blood T cell repertoires in COVID-19. Assay: immunoSEQ multiplex PCR; the TCRdb copy retains only in-frame clones and omits some. Of some 120,000 clones detected, about 80% appear once; the ten largest clones hold 12%. The sample consisted of peripheral blood. These receptors all stem from a woman aged 55-69 years with acute or convalescent COVID-19. The conserved cysteine and the conserved F or W are not part of the CDR3 here. The D gene is left open where the match is weak.

TRBJ1-4 NA TRBV19 ASSIFDSYNEKLF
TRBJ1-2 NA TRBV3-1/TRBV3-2 ASSQVWATGYT
TRBJ2-1 NA TRBV3-1/TRBV3-2 ASSASHGAPLISYNEQF
TRBJ1-4 NA TRBV18 ASSPVRTNEKLF
TRBJ1-5 TRBD1 TRBV30 AWSGRTGLQPQH
TRBJ1-5 NA TRBV10-3 AISESGERQPQH
TRBJ1-2 TRBD1 TRBV6-2/TRBV6-3 ASSSGQANGYT
TRBJ1-2 TRBD1 TRBV5-6 ASSLWDSYGYT
TRBJ1-1 NA TRBV19 ATRRADRRGTEAF
TRBJ1-6 NA TRBV9 ASSSPTGGSYNSPLH
TRBJ2-1 NA TRBV9 ASSVADSYNEQF
TRBJ2-1 TRBD2 TRBV24-1 ATSDQRLAGGLKPEQF
TRBJ2-7 TRBD1 TRBV2 ASSPTPGQGIYEQY
TRBJ1-2 NA TRBV2 ASSEPGGIHYGYT
TRBJ1-2 NA TRBV4-1 ASSPGGGFKAPSYGYT
TRBJ2-1 NA TRBV7-9 ASSSRNEQF
TRBJ2-5 NA TRBV5-4 ASFLLSRRQETQY
TRBJ2-7 NA TRBV2 ASRGPTYEQY
TRBJ2-5 NA TRBV25-1 ASSGFQRQETQY
TRBJ1-1 TRBD1 TRBV6-1 ASSDNADRGWNTEAF
TRBJ1-2 NA TRBV6-1 ASSEGQVSPDYGYT
TRBJ1-6 NA TRBV4-2 ASSQVHRGSYNSPLH
TRBJ1-5 NA TRBV21-1 ASSLLNSNQPQH
TRBJ1-2 NA TRBV19 ASSIDFFRATTNYGYT
TRBJ1-3 NA TRBV20-1 SASDGSGNTIY
TRBJ1-2 NA TRBV3-1/TRBV3-2 ASSQSENRMRGYT
TRBJ2-5 TRBD2 TRBV25-1 ASSELAGIQETQY
TRBJ2-3 TRBD2 TRBV5-1 ASSFQAGGPSDTQY
TRBJ1-1 NA TRBV15 ATSRDWRGNTEAF
TRBJ1-2 NA TRBV28 AISGVGRANYGYT
TRBJ2-1 TRBD2 TRBV7-6 ASSLVLAGGFSSYNEQF
TRBJ1-2 TRBD1 TRBV3-1/TRBV3-2 ASSPGDRGSYGYT
TRBJ2-3 NA TRBV6-5 ASLRDSPRTDTQY
TRBJ2-5 NA TRBV4-1 ASSQDRGGIGETQY
TRBJ1-4 NA TRBV5-1 ASSSSRGGKEKLF
TRBJ1-1 NA TRBV11-2 ASSLGLPVLNTEAF
TRBJ2-3 TRBD1 TRBV29-1 SVEDHGTGSDTQY
TRBJ1-3 TRBD1 TRBV5-1 ASSDRGFGNTIY
TRBJ2-2 NA TRBV29-1 SVTLTDATGELF
TRBJ2-3 TRBD2 TRBV7-6 ASSGLAGTDTQY
TRBJ1-1 TRBD1 TRBV18 ASSRSIRDRGSNTEAF
TRBJ2-7 NA TRBV4-2 ASSARVRHYEQY
TRBJ1-5 TRBD1 TRBV5-1 ASSLDDRGNQPQH
TRBJ1-4 NA TRBV7-2 ASSKQVATNEKLF
TRBJ1-5 TRBD1 TRBV24-1 ATSEPGQGGGQPQH
TRBJ2-2 NA TRBV3-1/TRBV3-2 ASSQDLLSTGELF